The 29 T cell receptor beta chains in this list originate from one sample, sequenced in a study of shared clonotypes between healthy human individuals. TCRdb's copy holds only in-frame clones and misses some; the assay was immunoSEQ multiplex PCR. This sample has about 100,000 clones, with 60% to 70% found just once. Sequencing input: memory CD8+ T cells sorted from blood. The subset: CD45RO+ cells pooled with CCR7-negative TemRA cells. The origin of the receptors is a man under 40 in good health.

For this clone: Other DNA sequences from this sample encode an identical CDR3 as well. V usage is TRBV7-2 and J usage is TRBJ1-5; the D is unclear. Germline CDR1 and CDR2: SGHTA and FQGNSA. There are 14 residues in the CDR3. Trimming took 1 base from V and 0 from J, leaving 4 bases between them. The CDR3 loop is CASSLGVSNQPQHF. The CDR3 DNA is TGTGCCAGCAGCTTAGGGGTTAGCAATCAGCCCCAGCATTTT.

This rearrangement joins TRBV7-9 to TRBJ2-1, with 7 bases that match TRBD2. With 5 bases clipped from V and 6 bases from J, the junction kept 7 bases outside the gene matches. From germline, CDR1 is SEHNR and CDR2 FQNEAQ (reference sequence). The CDR3 consists of 14 residues. The CDR3 bases are TGTGCCAGCAGCGCCGGGGTAGCGGGCAATGAGCAGTTCTTC. This translates into CASSAGVAGNEQFF.

This clone was seen ten or more times. The rearrangement uses TRBV28 and TRBJ1-2; D remains unclear. The CDR3 length is 13 residues. Trimming took 4 bases from V and 5 from J, leaving 11 bases between them. The germline V gene has CDR1 MDHEN and CDR2 SYDVKM. This CDR3 reads CASSSQDAYGYTF. In DNA, the CDR3 is TGTGCCAGCAGTTCCCAGGACGCTTATGGCTACACCTTC.

The chain couples TRBV7-9 to TRBJ2-1; D is unresolved. Germline CDR1 reads SEHNR; CDR2 reads FQNEAQ (reference sequence). The V end lost 7 bases, the J end lost 9 bases, and 16 bases lay between the germline ends. The CDR3 extends over 13 amino acids. Here the CDR3 DNA reads TGTGCCAGCACCCCGTTACCTTCACTTGAGCAGTTCTTC. Protein sequence: CASTPLPSLEQFF.

The genes are TRBV28 and TRBJ2-7; possible D gene TRBD2, 6 bases. Germline V gene lookup returns CDR1 MDHEN and CDR2 SYDVKM. There are 12 residues in the CDR3. V was cut by 4 bases and J by 5 bases, with 9 bases left in between. This CDR3 reads CASSYGGDEQYF. In DNA, the CDR3 is TGTGCCAGCAGTTACGGGGGTGACGAGCAGTACTTC.

The chain carries TRBV7-2 and TRBJ2-7, with 7 bases identical to TRBD1. Trimming removed 5 bases from V and 6 bases from J; junction bases left unmatched: 13. The CDR3 totals 15 residues. The germline V gene has CDR1 SGHTA and CDR2 FQGNSA. The CDR3 spells CASSASPGTVGEQYF. The CDR3 DNA follows: TGTGCCAGCAGCGCATCGCCCGGGACAGTAGGCGAGCAGTACTTC.

The chain recombines TRBV7-7 with TRBJ2-1, with no clear D. This CDR3 has 13 residues. The germline gives CDR1 SSHAT, CDR2 FNYEAQ (reference sequence). The V end was cut by 1 base, the J end by 4 bases, with 5 bases between. The CDR3 coding sequence is TGTGCCAGCAGCTTAGATGAGTACAATGAGCAGTTCTTC. Translated: CASSLDEYNEQFF.

Worth noting for this clone: Just one base apart from a much larger clone, this may be a read error. Other DNA sequences from this sample encode an identical CDR3 as well. The chain uses TRBV11-2 and TRBJ1-5, with D perhaps matching TRBD1 (5 bases). The CDR3 loop spans 15 amino acids. Per germline, CDR1 SGHAT and CDR2 FQNNGV. V was shortened by 5 bases and J by 4 bases, with 15 bases between the two germline ends. CDR3 coding DNA: TGTGCCAGCAGCATTGACAGCGGTAGTAATCAGCCCCAGCATTTT. Its protein is CASSIDSGSNQPQHF.

The chain is built from TRBV28 and TRBJ1-2; no clear D. The V gene lost 1 base and the J gene lost 4 bases, with 13 bases spanning the gap. Germline CDR1 MDHEN, CDR2 SYDVKM. This CDR3 has 15 residues. The CDR3 bases are TGTGCCAGCAGTTTATTTCGTGGACGGGGCTATGGCTACACCTTC. Protein: CASSLFRGRGYGYTF.

CDR3 nucleotides: TGTGCCAGCAGCTTATGGGTATACAATGAGCAGTTCTTC. It encodes CASSLWVYNEQFF. This chain uses TRBV11-1 with TRBJ2-1; the D is unclear. The CDR3 is 13 residues long. V was pared by 2 bases and J by 4 bases, with 6 bases between. Per germline, CDR1 SGHAT and CDR2 FQDESV (reference sequence). The full variable domain, in which reference TRBV11-1 and TRBJ2-1 provide the parts outside the CDR3, is EAEVAQSPRYKITEKSQAVAFWCDPISGHATLYWYRQILGQGPELLVQFQDESVVDDSQLPKDRFSAERLKGVDSTLKIQPAELGDSAMYLCASSLWVYNEQFFGPGTRLTVL.

This chain joins TRBV6-5 and TRBJ2-3; D possibly uses TRBD1 or TRBD2 (5 bases each). CDR3 size: 14 residues. V gave up 1 base and J gave up 1 base, with 6 bases separating them. Germline CDR1 and CDR2: MNHEY and SVGAGI. CDR3 loop: CASSYLGGTDTQYF. The CDR3, as DNA: TGTGCCAGCAGTTACTTGGGGGGCACAGATACGCAGTATTTT.

This chain connects TRBV18 to TRBJ2-3, with D uncertain. V lost 3 bases, J lost 6 bases, and 13 bases lay in between. CDR3 size: 14 residues. Germline V lookup: CDR1 KGHSH, CDR2 LQKENI. CDR3 sequence reads: CASSPGVFGDTQYF. CDR3 coding DNA: TGTGCCAGCTCACCCGGAGTGTTTGGCGATACGCAGTATTTT.

The rearrangement joins TRBV7-2 to TRBJ1-5, with D possibly matching TRBD1 (6 bases). The CDR3 consists of 13 residues. The V gene's germline CDR1 is SGHTA and CDR2 FQGNSA. The ends were cut back, 1 base at V and 9 bases at J, with 10 bases in the middle. The chain's CDR3 is CASSLGRGRPQHF. The CDR3 DNA is TGTGCCAGCAGCTTAGGCAGGGGTCGGCCCCAGCATTTT.

The rearrangement joins TRBV11-2 to TRBJ2-1; 7 nucleotides line up with TRBD2. Germline V lookup: CDR1 SGHAT, CDR2 FQNNGV. This CDR3 is built from 15 residues. V shed 3 bases, J shed 9 bases, and the junction held 11 bases outside the gene matches. CDR3 DNA: TGTGCCAGCAGCTTCCTCGCGGGGAGGGGCACTGAGCAGTTCTTC. Residues: CASSFLAGRGTEQFF.

This clone was found a few times. The chain has TRBV10-1 and TRBJ2-1, with D tentatively TRBD1 (6 bases). This CDR3 is 16 amino acids long. Deletions cut 2 bases from V and 9 bases from J, with 20 bases between. Germline V lookup: CDR1 WNHNN, CDR2 SYGVQD (reference sequence). CDR3 amino acids: CASSELRGGFRIEQFF. CDR3 in DNA: TGCGCCAGCAGTGAGCTTAGAGGGGGTTTTCGTATTGAGCAGTTCTTC.

This clone was counted only a few times. V is TRBV7-3 and J is TRBJ2-2; D gene uncertain. The CDR3 extends over 15 amino acids. V lost 0 bases and J 7 bases, leaving 12 bases between the germline ends. Per germline, CDR1 SGHTA and CDR2 FQGTGA. CDR3 nucleotides: TGTGCCAGCAGCTTAACAGGGATGGGTGGCGGGGAGCTGTTTTTT. As protein: CASSLTGMGGGELFF.

The chain combines TRBV7-2 with TRBJ1-6; D might be TRBD1 (6 bases). The CDR3 sequence is 14 residues long. Trimming took off 8 bases at V and 8 bases at J, with 16 bases between the two ends. The germline gives CDR1 SGHTA, CDR2 FQGNSA. CDR3 in DNA: TGTGCCAGCGGACTGGACAGAGGATATTCACCCCTCCACTTT. Translated, it gives CASGLDRGYSPLHF.

As for this clone: The junction differs from germline at one of its ends, possibly a read error. V and J are TRBV7-7 and TRBJ2-1; D unresolved. This CDR3 is 11 amino acids long. The germline CDR1 and CDR2 sequences are SSHAT and FNYEAQ (reference sequence). In DNA form, the CDR3 reads TGTGCTAGCAGCTCGGAAGGACCGCAGTTCTTC. Protein sequence: CASSSEGPQFF.

Many counts were recorded for this clone. V is TRBV6-6 and J is TRBJ2-1; D gene ambiguous. CDR3 length: 14 amino acids. Germline CDR1 and CDR2: MNHNY and SVGAGI (reference sequence). Trimming stripped 0 bases from V and 8 bases from J, with 11 bases between. This chain's CDR3 is CASSYSNSFDEQFF. The CDR3 nucleotides are TGTGCCAGCAGTTACTCGAACAGCTTCGATGAGCAGTTCTTC.

This clone was counted only a few times. This chain links TRBV9 with TRBJ2-1; unclear D gene. The CDR3 covers 17 residues. Germline V gene sequence: CDR1 SGDLS, CDR2 YYNGEE. Trimming took off 4 bases at V and 5 bases at J, with 22 bases between the two ends. This CDR3 reads CASSPDLYSYVNNEQFF. The CDR3 DNA reads as TGTGCCAGCAGCCCGGATTTGTACTCGTACGTAAACAATGAGCAGTTCTTC.

Here the CDR3 reads CASSYSNRQKNQPQHF. CDR3 bases: TGTGCCAGCAGTTACTCGAACCGACAGAAAAATCAGCCCCAGCATTTT. V gene TRBV6-5 combines with J gene TRBJ1-5; maybe TRBD1 (5 bases). This CDR3 has 16 residues. V was cut by 0 bases and J by 4 bases, with 13 bases left in between. Looked up from germline, CDR1 is MNHEY and CDR2 is SVGAGI.

The genes are TRBV5-1 and TRBJ2-2, with D uncertain. The V gene lost 3 bases and the J gene lost 0 bases, with 6 bases spanning the gap. The germline gives CDR1 SGHRS, CDR2 YFSETQ. This CDR3 has 14 amino acids. CDR3 region: CASSSTANTGELFF. As DNA, the CDR3 is TGCGCCAGCAGCTCCACAGCGAACACCGGGGAGCTGTTTTTT. The variable domain in full, completed from reference TRBV5-1 and TRBJ2-2, reads KAGVTQTPRYLIKTRGQQVTLSCSPISGHRSVSWYQQTPGQGLQFLFEYFSETQRNKGNFPGRFSGRQFSNSRSEMNVSTLELGDSALYLCASSSTANTGELFFGEGSRLTVL.

J is TRBJ2-7 and V is TRBV6-1, with D possibly being TRBD1 (6 bases). CDR3 size: 15 residues. Trimming left V 6 bases short and J 4 bases short, with 19 bases between. Germline assignment: CDR1 MNHNS and CDR2 SASEGT. CDR3 in amino acids: CASRPLLGGMYEQYF. The DNA for the CDR3 is TGTGCCAGCAGGCCCTTGCTTGGGGGCATGTACGAGCAGTACTTC.

This clone was picked up many times. This chain links TRBV28 with TRBJ2-1; D perhaps matches TRBD1 (6 bases). CDR3 length: 17 amino acids. The V gene lost 4 bases and the J gene lost 5 bases, with 21 bases spanning the gap. In germline, CDR1 is MDHEN, CDR2 SYDVKM. CDR3 region: CASSSTTGQIHDNEQFF. CDR3 coding DNA: TGTGCCAGCAGTTCGACGACAGGTCAGATCCATGACAATGAGCAGTTCTTC.

This clone was counted once. The chain combines TRBV7-9 with TRBJ2-7; D is possibly TRBD1 or TRBD2 (6 bases each). Germline values: CDR1 SEHNR, CDR2 FQNEAQ (reference sequence). The CDR3 has 15 residues. V was pared by 4 bases and J by 6 bases, with 19 bases between. The CDR3 protein is CASSSRGGYGGEQYF. CDR3 nucleotide sequence: TGTGCCAGCAGCTCCAGGGGAGGATACGGAGGCGAGCAGTACTTC.

The gene calls are TRBV25-1 and TRBJ2-5, with 8 nucleotides matching TRBD2. CDR3 length equals 18 residues. Losses at the gene ends were 4 bases for V and 4 bases for J; bases not matched to a gene: 17. Germline CDR1 is MGHDK and CDR2 is SYGVNS. This chain's CDR3 is CASSGRPTSAPQGETQYF. In DNA, the CDR3 is TGTGCCAGCAGTGGGCGTCCGACTAGCGCCCCTCAGGGAGAGACCCAGTACTTC.

This CDR3 reads CAISEPRQVRGLDTQYF. CDR3 in DNA: TGTGCCATCAGTGAGCCACGACAGGTTAGGGGTCTAGATACGCAGTATTTT. The gene calls are TRBV10-3 and TRBJ2-3, with a possible D match to TRBD1 (6 bases). The CDR3 runs to 17 residues. Germline CDR1 is ENHRY and CDR2 is SYGVKD. Trimming took off 2 bases at V and 5 bases at J, with 20 bases between the two ends.

The chain carries TRBV10-3 and TRBJ1-5, with 7 bases matching TRBD1. Germline-derived CDR1 and CDR2 are ENHRY and SYGVKD. This CDR3 spans 16 amino acids. Germline trimming cut 0 bases from V and 1 base from J; bases unmatched to any gene: 3. The CDR3 sequence: CAISESKGASNQPQHF. DNA of the CDR3: TGTGCCATCAGTGAGTCTAAGGGGGCGAGCAATCAGCCCCAGCATTTT.

For this clone: A junction boundary mismatches the germline segment, possibly from a read error. The chain uses TRBV7-7 and TRBJ2-6; D is uncertain. The CDR3 runs to 14 residues. Germline V CDR1 and CDR2: SSHAT, FNYEAQ (reference sequence). The CDR3 DNA follows: TGTGCTAGCAGCCGACAACCTGGGGCCAACGTCCTGACTTTC. Its protein is CASSRQPGANVLTF.